This T cell receptor beta chain was obtained from a study of identifying expanded T cells in peripheral blood. On this clone itself: Its antigen is still unknown.

No infections or other immune events were documented during collection. General study results and limits: Clone count variance between roughly 2-week samples rose with total template count. Technical replicates showed roughly 1.2 changed clones; approximately 2 weeks approximately 16; four weeks 19.

Assay: immunoSEQ multiplex PCR; the TCRdb copy retains only in-frame clones and omits some. The sample yields approximately 100,000 clones, around 88% seen once. CDR1 and CDR2 from the germline V gene are SGHAT and FQDESV (reference sequence). The CDR3 runs to 13 residues. V was pared by 5 bases and J by 5 bases, with 12 bases between. The sequencing sample was made of blood. The rearrangement uses TRBV11-1 and TRBJ1-1; the D gene is possibly TRBD1 (6 bases). This TCR was sampled from a person aged 18 to 70 in good health. This chain's CDR3 is CASSRGERTEAFF. For the CDR3, the DNA is TGTGCCAGCAGCAGGGGGGAACGGACTGAAGCTTTCTTT.